This entry concerns a single T cell receptor (beta chain). The V gene's germline CDR1 is SGHDN and CDR2 FVKESK. This CDR3 is built from 16 residues. Losses at the gene ends were 3 bases for V and 2 bases for J; bases not matched to a gene: 6. Ages ranged from about 18 to 90 years, with residence in approximately 25 US areas. This specimen belongs to a study of blood T cell repertoires in COVID-19. Study in general: Cohort 3 recovered donors had two negative PCRs, clearance, or symptom resolution. Both acute and convalescent COVID-19 samples were obtained from the United States, Italy and Spain. Nucleic acid was either cDNA or gDNA, and it came from T cells, B-cell-depleted T cells, or PBMCs.

Here immunoSEQ multiplex PCR was the method, and the copy in TCRdb shows in-frame clones only, minus some. The sample shows about 270,000 clones, about 88% of them seen only once. The source is a woman aged 55-69 years in a cohort exposed to, infected with or recovered from COVID-19 (not recorded which). The chain uses TRBV14 and TRBJ2-7; the match to TRBD2 covers 11 bases. Source material: PBMCs or T cells enriched from blood (not recorded which). CDR3 nucleotides: TGTGCCAGCAGCCAGGGACTAGCGGAGACTACCTACGAGCAGTACTTC. It yields the protein CASSQGLAETTYEQYF.